The 26 T cell receptor beta chains below all came from one sample that was sequenced in a study of shared clonotypes between healthy human individuals. Data came from immunoSEQ multiplex PCR; TCRdb stores just in-frame clones and leaves some out. The profile shows roughly 490,000 clones, less than 80% of them singletons. Sequenced input: PBMCs. Every receptor here comes from a middle-aged woman in good health. Some clones in this sample may be carry-over from other donors' samples.

This clone was detected only once. The chain couples TRBV6-1 to TRBJ1-3; maybe TRBD1 (5 bases). The CDR3 length is 15 residues. Germline loops: CDR1 MNHNS, CDR2 SASEGT. V was clipped by 3 bases and J by 3 bases, with 12 bases between them. CDR3 bases: TGTGCCAGCAGTGAGACCGGGACGGATGGAAACACCATATATTTT. It translates to CASSETGTDGNTIYF.

This clone has just a few counts. The rearrangement links TRBV11-2 to TRBJ2-7; tentatively, D is TRBD1 or TRBD2 (6 bases each). Looked up from germline, CDR1 is SGHAT and CDR2 is FQNNGV. This CDR3 spans 14 amino acids. Trimming took 5 bases from V and 3 from J, leaving 14 bases between them. The chain's CDR3 is CASSGIRGDYEQYF. The DNA for the CDR3 is TGTGCCAGCAGCGGGATTAGGGGGGACTACGAGCAGTACTTC.

The chain uses TRBV5-6 and TRBJ2-1; D might be TRBD1 (5 bases). The germline V and J ends were trimmed by 4 bases and 10 bases, with 18 bases remaining between them. CDR1 and CDR2 (germline): SGHDT, YYEEEE. The CDR3 is made up of 14 amino acids. The CDR3 coding sequence is TGTGCCAGCAGCCGGCTGACTGGACACCGCGAGCAGTTCTTC. It codes for CASSRLTGHREQFF.

V is TRBV10-3 and J is TRBJ1-3, with D possibly matching TRBD1 (5 bases). CDR3 length equals 15 residues. In germline, CDR1 is ENHRY, CDR2 SYGVKD. V lost 0 bases, J lost 2 bases, and 8 bases lay in between. CDR3 sequence: CAISESSGPGNTIYF. The CDR3 bases are TGTGCCATCAGTGAGTCCTCAGGGCCTGGAAACACCATATATTTT.

The chain links TRBV5-4 to TRBJ2-3, with 9 bases fitting TRBD1. From germline, CDR1 is SGHNT and CDR2 YYREEE (reference sequence). The CDR3 sequence is 14 residues long. Trimming at V came to 3 bases and at J to 5 bases, leaving 4 bases not matched to a gene. The DNA of the CDR3 is TGTGCCAGCAGCTGGGACAGGGATATAGATACGCAGTATTTT. Translating it yields CASSWDRDIDTQYF.

The chain recombines TRBV5-4 with TRBJ1-4; TRBD1 aligns across 10 bases. The V gene's germline CDR1 is SGHNT and CDR2 YYREEE (reference sequence). V shed 5 bases, J shed 8 bases, and the junction held 6 bases outside the gene matches. This CDR3 is built from 14 residues. This chain's CDR3 is CASSRQGAGEKLFF. Written as DNA, the CDR3 is TGTGCCAGCAGTCGACAGGGGGCGGGAGAAAAACTGTTTTTT.

As concerns this clone: One base separates it from a far larger clone, so it is likely a read error. This specimen includes other DNA sequences encoding the same CDR3. The chain joins TRBV29-1 to TRBJ2-7; a possible D gene is TRBD2 (6 bases). In germline, CDR1 is SQVTM, CDR2 ANQGSEA. The CDR3 has 12 residues. V lost 6 bases, J lost 2 bases, and 11 bases lay in between. The CDR3 region is CSVRDGTYEQYF. CDR3 coding DNA: TGCAGCGTGCGGGACGGAACCTACGAGCAGTACTTC.

V usage is TRBV6-5 and J usage is TRBJ2-7, with a possible D match to TRBD1 (6 bases). Trimming pared 7 bases from V and 3 bases from J, leaving 10 bases between. CDR3 size: 12 residues. Germline V gene sequence: CDR1 MNHEY, CDR2 SVGAGI. The CDR3 sequence: CASTDRNYEQYF. The CDR3 nucleotides read TGTGCCAGCACTGACAGGAACTACGAGCAGTACTTC.

The chain couples TRBV18 to TRBJ2-3; 8 bases align to TRBD1. The V gene's germline CDR1 is KGHSH and CDR2 LQKENI. This CDR3 spans 14 amino acids. V shed 5 bases and J 2 bases; nucleotides not matched to a gene: 3. DNA of the CDR3: TGTGCCAGCTCAGGACAGGGATACACAGATACGCAGTATTTT. It yields the protein CASSGQGYTDTQYF.

The rearrangement uses TRBV29-1 and TRBJ2-5; D ambiguous. Per germline, CDR1 SQVTM and CDR2 ANQGSEA. V lost 8 bases and J lost 5, with 12 bases in between. This CDR3 contains 11 residues. The CDR3 protein is CSPANGETQYF. The DNA for the CDR3 is TGCAGCCCTGCTAACGGGGAGACCCAGTACTTC.

This clone showed up just once. J is TRBJ1-3 and V is TRBV18; D gene ambiguous. Between the trimmed V and J ends, which lost 2 bases and 0 bases, there was a span of 11 bases. Germline V CDR1 and CDR2: KGHSH, LQKENI. This CDR3 contains 16 residues. The CDR3 reads CASSPAPPPSGNTIYF. CDR3 bases: TGTGCCAGCTCACCAGCTCCTCCCCCCTCTGGAAACACCATATATTTT.

This chain uses TRBV27 with TRBJ1-2, with 7 bases identical to TRBD1. The CDR3 extends over 17 amino acids. Germline loops: CDR1 MNHEY, CDR2 SMNVEV (reference sequence). The trim removed 5 bases at V and 2 bases at J, leaving 14 bases unmatched. The CDR3 DNA reads as TGTGCCAGCAGTCCCTCGGACAGGCCTCCGACGAACTATGGCTACACCTTC. Translated: CASSPSDRPPTNYGYTF.

About this clone: Other DNA sequences in this sample translate to the same CDR3. The gene calls are TRBV7-9 and TRBJ2-7; a weak D match, TRBD2 (6 bases). The CDR3 runs 14 residues. V was trimmed by 4 bases and J by 1 base, leaving 11 bases between them. The germline V gene has CDR1 SEHNR and CDR2 FQNEAQ (reference sequence). CDR3 sequence: CASSSSRGSYEQYF. The CDR3 nucleotides read TGTGCCAGCAGCTCCTCCCGGGGGTCCTACGAGCAGTACTTC. Together with reference TRBV7-9 and TRBJ2-7, the CDR3 gives the full variable domain: DTGVSQNPRHKITKRGQNVTFRCDPISEHNRLYWYRQTLGQGPEFLTYFQNEAQLEKSRLLSDRFSAERPKGSFSTLEIQRTEQGDSAMYLCASSSSRGSYEQYFGPGTRLTVT.

The chain links TRBV30 to TRBJ1-1; 9 nucleotides agree with TRBD1. The V gene's germline CDR1 is GTSNPN and CDR2 SVGIG (reference sequence). CDR3 length equals 15 residues. Germline trimming cut 3 bases from V and 2 bases from J; bases unmatched to any gene: 7. This CDR3 reads CAWRIPGQGNTEAFF. CDR3 in DNA: TGTGCCTGGAGGATCCCGGGACAGGGTAACACTGAAGCTTTCTTT.

The rearrangement uses TRBV28 and TRBJ1-4, with 9 bases matching TRBD1. The CDR3 runs to 16 residues. Germline CDR1 reads MDHEN; CDR2 reads SYDVKM. V dropped 6 bases and J dropped 2; count of bases not matched to a gene: 7. This CDR3 reads CASRVDRGWTNEKLFF. The CDR3 coding sequence is TGTGCCAGCAGGGTGGACAGGGGATGGACTAATGAAAAACTGTTTTTT.

Worth noting for this clone: The junction differs from germline at one of its ends, possibly a read error. This sample also contains other DNA sequences that code for the same CDR3. This sequence joins TRBV7-6 and TRBJ2-7, with 8 bases identical to TRBD1. Looked up from germline, CDR1 is SGHVS and CDR2 is FNYEAQ. The CDR3 contains 16 residues. The CDR3 sequence is CASSSLGQGGSYEQYF. CDR3 DNA sequence: TGCGCCAGCAGCTCCCTCGGACAGGGTGGGTCCTACGAGCAGTACTTC.

This chain joins TRBV7-5 and TRBJ1-2; the DNA was not used to check the table's D call, TRBD1. TRBV7-5 is an annotated pseudogene. The CDR3 runs to 15 residues. This CDR3 reads CASSLEPDRGGGYTF. DNA of the CDR3: TGTGCCAGCAGCTTGGAACCAGACAGGGGAGGTGGCTACACCTTC.

The chain couples TRBV5-4 to TRBJ2-5; a possible D gene is TRBD2 (5 bases). V shed 1 base and J shed 5 bases, with 15 bases lying between them. The CDR3 is made up of 15 amino acids. Germline CDR1 is SGHNT and CDR2 is YYREEE (reference sequence). The DNA of the CDR3 is TGTGCCAGCAGCTTGAATGTGGGCGGAGGTGAGACCCAGTACTTC. Protein: CASSLNVGGGETQYF.

In this sample, this clone turned up a few times. V gene TRBV28 combines with J gene TRBJ1-2, with D possibly being TRBD1 (5 bases). CDR1 MDHEN and CDR2 SYDVKM come from the germline V gene. The ends were cut back, 6 bases at V and 3 bases at J, with 14 bases in the middle. The CDR3 extends over 14 amino acids. The chain's CDR3 is CASRIDSRDYGYTF. The CDR3, as DNA: TGTGCCAGCAGAATAGACAGTCGGGACTATGGCTACACCTTC.

This clone was detected only a few times. Other DNA sequences from this sample encode an identical CDR3 as well. The chain combines TRBV19 with TRBJ2-3, with D unresolved. Trimming took off 3 bases at V and 3 bases at J, with 7 bases between the two ends. The CDR3 has 13 residues. Per the germline V gene, CDR1 is LNHDA and CDR2 is SQIVND (reference sequence). CDR3 coding DNA: TGTGCCAGTAGTATGAGTGGGACAGATACGCAGTATTTT. This encodes CASSMSGTDTQYF.

This rearrangement joins TRBV19 to TRBJ2-3; 9 positions agree with TRBD1. V dropped 7 bases and J dropped 3; count of bases not matched to a gene: 8. The CDR3 is 15 amino acids. The germline V gene encodes CDR1 LNHDA and CDR2 SQIVND (reference sequence). CDR3 DNA: TGTGCCAGTAATACCGGACAGGGGAGAACAGATACGCAGTATTTT. It specifies CASNTGQGRTDTQYF.

V is TRBV7-9 and J is TRBJ2-7; 7 nucleotides align to TRBD2. The CDR3 spans 13 residues. J was trimmed by 6 bases and V by 5 bases; bases with no gene match: 7. Germline V gene data show CDR1 as SEHNR and CDR2 as FQNEAQ (reference sequence). The CDR3 spells CASSRLLAGEQYF. In DNA, the CDR3 is TGTGCCAGCAGCCGTCTCTTAGCGGGCGAGCAGTACTTC.

J is TRBJ1-5 and V is TRBV28; D gene unclear. Germline lookup yields CDR1 MDHEN and CDR2 SYDVKM. The V and J ends lost 7 bases and 7 bases respectively, with 20 bases between them. The CDR3 covers 15 residues. CDR3 DNA: TGTGCCAGCACCAAAGGGCAGGCAAGGGAACAGCCCCAGCATTTT. As protein: CASTKGQAREQPQHF.

CDR3: CATSARRGTGVDEQYF. The CDR3 nucleotides are TGTGCCACCAGCGCCAGACGCGGGACAGGGGTCGACGAGCAGTACTTC. The chain uses TRBV15 and TRBJ2-7, with 10 bases identical to TRBD1. The CDR3 consists of 16 residues. In germline, CDR1 is LNHNV, CDR2 YYDKDF (reference sequence). The V segment lost 5 bases and the J segment 5 bases; nucleotides outside the gene matches: 12.

The chain has TRBV18 and TRBJ1-3; no firm D call. CDR3 size: 16 residues. Between the trimmed V and J ends, which lost 1 base and 4 bases, there was a span of 14 bases. Germline CDR1 KGHSH, CDR2 LQKENI. The CDR3 DNA sequence: TGTGCCAGCTCACCACTTGGGATCAATCCAGGAAACACCATATATTTT. Protein sequence: CASSPLGINPGNTIYF.

V is TRBV5-1 and J is TRBJ2-7; TRBD1 matches 8 bases. With 3 bases clipped from V and 10 bases from J, the junction kept 6 bases outside the gene matches. CDR3 length: 12 amino acids. CDR1 and CDR2 (germline): SGHRS, YFSETQ. In nucleotides, the CDR3 is TGCGCCAGCAGCTCAGCAGGGGGCGGTCAGTACTTC. Amino acid sequence: CASSSAGGGQYF.